One sample yielded the 22 T cell receptor beta chains listed below, sequenced in a study of shared clonotypes between healthy human individuals. Assay used: immunoSEQ multiplex PCR; TCRdb lists only in-frame clones, some missing. The table includes around 1.5 million clones, 98% detected once. Specimen: naive CD4+ T cells sorted from blood. The subset: CD45RA+ positively selected. The source is a man aged 25 to 45 in good health.

The V gene is TRBV20-1, the J gene TRBJ2-7; D may be TRBD2 (5 bases). Trimming took 4 bases from V and 4 from J, leaving 8 bases between them. This CDR3 contains 11 residues. In germline, CDR1 is DFQATT, CDR2 SNEGSKA (reference sequence). CDR3 DNA: TGCAGTGCTAAACTAGTTTACGAGCAGTACTTC. This codes for CSAKLVYEQYF.

The chain employs TRBV30 and TRBJ1-1, with D unresolved. From germline, CDR1 is GTSNPN and CDR2 SVGIG (reference sequence). V was trimmed by 1 base and J by 0 bases, leaving 6 bases between them. This CDR3 spans 13 amino acids. As DNA, the CDR3 is TGTGCCTGGAGTGAGCGGGTGAACACTGAAGCTTTCTTT. This sequence encodes CAWSERVNTEAFF.

This CDR3 reads CASSSEPSADTQYF. CDR3 DNA sequence: TGCGCCAGCAGCTCGGAGCCCAGTGCAGATACGCAGTATTTT. V gene TRBV5-1 combines with J gene TRBJ2-3, with no clear D. The V end was cut by 3 bases, the J end by 4 bases, with 12 bases between. The CDR3 spans 14 residues. Germline CDR1 and CDR2: SGHRS and YFSETQ.

The chain couples TRBV27 to TRBJ2-1; D call uncertain. Trimming left V 4 bases short and J 4 bases short, with 11 bases between. The germline gives CDR1 MNHEY, CDR2 SMNVEV (reference sequence). The CDR3 loop spans 14 amino acids. CDR3 in amino acids: CASSYLLGYNEQFF. The CDR3, as DNA: TGTGCCAGCAGTTACCTCCTGGGATACAATGAGCAGTTCTTC.

The rearrangement joins TRBV28 to TRBJ2-7; D not certain. Germline V gives CDR1 MDHEN, CDR2 SYDVKM. V shed 2 bases and J shed 3 bases, with 11 bases lying between them. The CDR3 loop spans 14 amino acids. The DNA for the CDR3 is TGTGCCAGCAGTTTACTCACCCAAAACTACGAGCAGTACTTC. Amino acids: CASSLLTQNYEQYF.

The V gene is TRBV5-4, the J gene TRBJ2-1; D is unresolved. The germline V gene has CDR1 SGHNT and CDR2 YYREEE (reference sequence). Trimming removed 2 bases from V and 5 bases from J, with 14 bases in between. This CDR3 is 15 amino acids long. The CDR3 coding sequence is TGTGCCAGCAGCTTCTCCCCCTTTGGAGACAATGAGCAGTTCTTC. Translating gives CASSFSPFGDNEQFF.

The chain links TRBV5-1 to TRBJ2-1, with 8 bases matching TRBD1. Germline lookup yields CDR1 SGHRS and CDR2 YFSETQ. V was clipped by 2 bases and J by 6 bases; unmatched bases: 4. The CDR3 loop spans 14 amino acids. The CDR3 DNA reads as TGCGCCAGCAGCTTAACCACAGGGGGCAATGAGCAGTTCTTC. It encodes CASSLTTGGNEQFF.

The chain is built from TRBV7-2 and TRBJ2-1, with D possibly matching TRBD2 (6 bases). V was trimmed by 4 bases and J by 9 bases, leaving 19 bases between them. Germline V gene sequence: CDR1 SGHTA, CDR2 FQGNSA. CDR3 length: 15 amino acids. The CDR3 reads CASSSDRVGRGEQFF. The CDR3, as DNA: TGTGCCAGCAGCTCCGACCGGGTGGGGCGGGGTGAGCAGTTCTTC.

This chain connects TRBV7-9 to TRBJ2-1; 10 bases line up with TRBD2. CDR3 length equals 15 residues. The junction had 3 bases not matched to a gene; V was cut back by 3 bases and J by 4 bases. Germline V gene data show CDR1 as SEHNR and CDR2 as FQNEAQ (reference sequence). The CDR3: CASSFGLAEYNEQFF. As DNA, the CDR3 is TGTGCCAGCAGCTTTGGACTAGCGGAATACAATGAGCAGTTCTTC.

The CDR3 DNA sequence: TGTGCCAGTAGTATCCGTGGGAGAAGCCTTCACCAAGAGACCCAGTACTTC. Its translation: CASSIRGRSLHQETQYF. The rearrangement joins TRBV19 to TRBJ2-5; D perhaps matches TRBD2 (5 bases). V was clipped by 3 bases and J by 0 bases, with 17 bases between them. The CDR3 runs to 17 residues. Germline-derived CDR1 and CDR2 are LNHDA and SQIVND (reference sequence).

J is TRBJ2-4 and V is TRBV28; no reliable D call. The CDR3 covers 14 residues. The V end was cut by 2 bases, the J end by 3 bases, with 8 bases between. From germline, CDR1 is MDHEN and CDR2 SYDVKM. The CDR3 DNA reads as TGTGCCAGCAGTTTAAACCGGAGCAAAAACATTCAGTACTTC. Its protein product is CASSLNRSKNIQYF.

This clone was detected only once. The chain recombines TRBV7-9 with TRBJ2-2, with TRBD1 matching 7 bases. V dropped 5 bases and J dropped 3; count of bases not matched to a gene: 9. Germline CDR1 reads SEHNR; CDR2 reads FQNEAQ (reference sequence). The CDR3 is made up of 16 amino acids. Written as DNA, the CDR3 is TGTGCCAGCAGCGCCGACAGGGTGAGCGACACCGGGGAGCTGTTTTTT. Translation: CASSADRVSDTGELFF.

The V gene is TRBV18, the J gene TRBJ2-7; D call uncertain. Germline V CDR1 and CDR2: KGHSH, LQKENI. The V and J ends lost 6 bases and 0 bases respectively, with 9 bases between them. This CDR3 is built from 13 residues. CDR3 nucleotides: TGTGCCAGCTCCCGGATGAGCTCCTACGAGCAGTACTTC. It encodes CASSRMSSYEQYF.

The CDR3 reads CATSRVGVVTGELFF. The CDR3 DNA follows: TGTGCCACCAGCAGAGTGGGGGTAGTGACCGGGGAGCTGTTTTTT. The gene calls are TRBV15 and TRBJ2-2; D is tentatively TRBD1 or TRBD2 (5 bases each). Trimming pared 1 base from V and 5 bases from J, leaving 11 bases between. The germline V gene encodes CDR1 LNHNV and CDR2 YYDKDF (reference sequence). This CDR3 has 15 amino acids.

This clone has a single count. DNA of the CDR3: TGTGCCAGCAGCTTCTATAGCGGTAATGAGCAGTTCTTC. Protein sequence: CASSFYSGNEQFF. This sequence joins TRBV9 and TRBJ2-1; tentatively, D is TRBD2 (6 bases). In germline, CDR1 is SGDLS, CDR2 YYNGEE. V was cut by 4 bases and J by 7 bases, with 12 bases left in between. This CDR3 has 13 amino acids.

To note about this clone: This CDR3 is also generated by other DNA sequences in the sample. The chain employs TRBV5-1 and TRBJ2-1, with 7 positions matching TRBD2. CDR1 SGHRS and CDR2 YFSETQ come from the germline V gene. The CDR3 spans 15 residues. The trim removed 0 bases at V and 4 bases at J, leaving 4 bases unmatched. CDR3 amino acids: CASSLGLADYNEQFF. DNA for the CDR3: TGCGCCAGCAGCTTGGGGCTAGCGGATTACAATGAGCAGTTCTTC.

This clone was recorded once. The chain uses TRBV9 and TRBJ2-6; tentative D call: TRBD1 (6 bases). With 3 bases removed from V and 1 base from J, the gap between germline ends came to 14 bases. This CDR3 has 17 residues. Per germline, CDR1 SGDLS and CDR2 YYNGEE. CDR3 DNA sequence: TGTGCCAGCAGCGCCACAGGGCTCCCATCTGGGGCCAACGTCCTGACTTTC. This encodes CASSATGLPSGANVLTF.

The gene calls are TRBV19 and TRBJ1-5, with a possible D match to TRBD1 (6 bases). The germline V gene has CDR1 LNHDA and CDR2 SQIVND (reference sequence). CDR3 length equals 16 residues. Trimming stripped 1 base from V and 1 base from J, with 11 bases between. This chain's CDR3 is CASSIVGTHSNQPQHF. CDR3 in DNA: TGTGCCAGTAGTATAGTAGGGACACACAGCAATCAGCCCCAGCATTTT.

V gene TRBV9 combines with J gene TRBJ1-2; D unresolved. The ends were cut back, 6 bases at V and 1 base at J, with 22 bases in the middle. The CDR3 consists of 17 residues. Germline loops: CDR1 SGDLS, CDR2 YYNGEE. CDR3 sequence reads: CASNPDGVEAYNYGYTF. The CDR3 bases are TGTGCCAGCAACCCGGACGGGGTGGAGGCTTATAACTATGGCTACACCTTC.

This sequence joins TRBV5-1 and TRBJ2-3; D perhaps matches TRBD2 (5 bases). This CDR3 contains 16 residues. In germline, CDR1 is SGHRS, CDR2 YFSETQ. The ends were cut back, 0 bases at V and 1 base at J, with 12 bases in the middle. The CDR3 DNA reads TGCGCCAGCAGCTTGGGGTTAGCGACGGGCACAGATACGCAGTATTTT. Protein: CASSLGLATGTDTQYF.

The chain links TRBV18 to TRBJ2-7; D call uncertain. CDR1 is KGHSH, CDR2 LQKENI, per germline. V lost 3 bases and J 2 bases, leaving 8 bases between the germline ends. The CDR3 runs 13 residues. The CDR3 nucleotides read TGTGCCAGCTCACCCGGGCCCACCTACGAGCAGTACTTC. Its translation is CASSPGPTYEQYF.

The chain recombines TRBV2 with TRBJ1-4, with a weak D call TRBD1 (5 bases). CDR3 length: 15 amino acids. V lost 6 bases and J lost 2, with 13 bases in between. The V gene's germline CDR1 is SNHLY and CDR2 FYNNEI. CDR3 sequence: CASREGGATNEKLFF. The CDR3 region has the DNA TGTGCCAGCAGGGAGGGAGGGGCGACTAATGAAAAACTGTTTTTT.